This T cell receptor beta chain came from a study of cytomegalovirus exposure and HLA in healthy donors. Across the whole study: HLA-typed donors were the source of around 77 million unique TCRs held in an early data release.

Germline CDR1 and CDR2: SGHAT and FQNNGV. CDR3 length: 16 residues. Use of 60 Vbeta and 13 Jbeta primers characterized the PCR. Using immunoSEQ multiplex PCR, the repertoire was profiled, and TCRdb retains in-frame clones only, with some absent. Among about 150,000 clones, more than 60% were seen once, and the ten largest hold about an eighth. Study-wide points: Despite most TCR sequences being rare, some public TCRs occurred in many donors. Sequencing likely caused a cluster of highly shared sequence variants.

Concerning this clone: Its antigen is still unknown. A junction boundary mismatches the germline segment, possibly from a read error. Other DNA sequences from this sample encode an identical CDR3 as well.

Sequencing was done on a sample of PBMCs. The receptor comes from a man aged 35-49 years in good health and CMV-seropositive. The chain recombines TRBV11-2 with TRBJ2-7; 9 positions agree with TRBD1. CDR3 sequence reads: CASSAWDRDGGIEQYF. Written as DNA, the CDR3 is TGCGCCAGCAGCGCCTGGGACAGGGATGGGGGTATCGAGCAGTACTTC.